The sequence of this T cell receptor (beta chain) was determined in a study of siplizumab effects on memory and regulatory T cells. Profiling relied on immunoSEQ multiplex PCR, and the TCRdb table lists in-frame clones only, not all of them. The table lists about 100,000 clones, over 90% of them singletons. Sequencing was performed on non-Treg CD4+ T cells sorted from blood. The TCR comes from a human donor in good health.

CDR3 residues: CATSRDKGRVGTQYF. The DNA for the CDR3 is TGTGCCACCAGCAGAGACAAGGGCAGGGTCGGGACACAGTACTTC. This chain joins TRBV15 and TRBJ2-7; a weak D match, TRBD1 (6 bases). CDR1 and CDR2 (germline): LNHNV, YYDKDF (reference sequence). CDR3 size: 15 residues. Trimming took off 0 bases at V and 10 bases at J, with 19 bases between the two ends. The full variable domain, in which reference TRBV15 and TRBJ2-7 provide the parts outside the CDR3, is DAMVIQNPRYQVTQFGKPVTLSCSQTLNHNVMYWYQQKSSQAPKLLFHYYDKDFNNEADTPDNFQSRRPNTSFCFLDIRSPGLGDTAMYLCATSRDKGRVGTQYFGPGTRLTVT.